In this sample, the clone carrying this T cell receptor (beta chain) turned up a few times. Its target is unknown. The sample comes from a study of OX40 agonist ivuxolimab in advanced cancers. Study outcomes and limitations: In a subset of nonresponders, normalized T-cell clonal expansion was also low. Clonal expansion by week 6 occurred in CD4+ and CD8+ blood T cells (at 0.1 to 3.0 mg/kg). On average, CD8+ T cells had more expanded clones than CD4+.

Clones were sequenced by immunoSEQ multiplex PCR, and TCRdb holds only the in-frame ones, with some missing. This repertoire shows about 75,000 clones, 70% to 90% found once; its top ten account for about 8%. The length of the CDR3 is 17 residues. Trimming at V came to 2 bases and at J to 6 bases, leaving 13 bases not matched to a gene. Per germline, CDR1 MGHRA and CDR2 YSYEKL. Samples of blood were obtained at baseline, on cycle 4 day 1, and on cycle 7 day 1. This clonotype originated in an adult with an advanced solid tumor such as melanoma, head and neck, liver or kidney cancer. The sample in question was CD4+ or CD8+ T cells sorted from blood, obtained in a trial of the OX40 agonist ivuxolimab. The gene calls are TRBV4-1 and TRBJ1-5, with 7 bases lining up with TRBD1. This CDR3 reads CASSQTTLRGPGQPQHF. As DNA, the CDR3 is TGCGCCAGCAGCCAAACAACCCTTAGGGGGCCGGGTCAGCCCCAGCATTTT.